Here is one TCR beta chain with its context. This sample is drawn from a study of blood T cell repertoires in COVID-19. Study-wide background: PBMCs, B-cell-depleted T cells, or T cells were the source of the cDNA or gDNA that made up the material.

This CDR3 is built from 16 residues. V lost 8 bases to trimming and J lost 2 bases, with 19 bases between them. The germline V gene encodes CDR1 SGHTA and CDR2 FQGTGA. In the original workflow: Researchers report that nucleated cell counts were estimated from reference gene primer amplification. Assay used: immunoSEQ multiplex PCR; TCRdb lists only in-frame clones, some missing. V, J and clone size derive from that table, while D and trimming were established from the DNA sequence. This table has 25,000 to 30,000 clones, around 90% appearing once. The chain is built from TRBV7-3 and TRBJ2-1; tentative D call: TRBD2 (5 bases). Specimen: peripheral blood. The TCR originated in a human donor in a cohort sampled during active COVID-19. The CDR3 protein is CASRTQPSGTYNEQFF. For the CDR3, the DNA is TGTGCCAGCCGAACCCAACCCAGCGGAACCTACAATGAGCAGTTCTTC.